This entry is about one T cell receptor (beta chain). These data come from a study of shared T cell receptors in the human thymus. Some clones are missing from TCRdb's copy, which holds only in-frame ones; the method was immunoSEQ multiplex PCR. This table has about 380,000 clones, 95% appearing once. The CDR3 length is 15 residues. CDR1 and CDR2 from the germline V gene are MNHEY and SMNVEV (reference sequence). V shed 1 base and J shed 6 bases, with 13 bases lying between them. The sample consisted of thymocytes. The chain combines TRBV27 with TRBJ2-1, with unresolved D. The clonotype comes from a human donor. Written as DNA, the CDR3 is TGTGCCAGCAGTTTATTTGTCCTAGATGGCAATGAGCAGTTCTTC. Protein: CASSLFVLDGNEQFF.